Listed below are T cell receptor beta chains from one sample, sequenced in a study of T cell responses to AZD1222 COVID-19 vaccine. Produced via immunoSEQ multiplex PCR; TCRdb's table is partial and in-frame only. The sample consists of 92,000 or so clones, approximately 90% of them appearing once. Material: peripheral blood, obtained on day 0 of AZD1222 vaccination. Receptors were obtained from an adult in good health. CDR3s include the opening cysteine and the closing phenylalanine or tryptophan. A D gene is named only where the DNA matches it firmly. Rows give clone size only sometimes, using once, few, many, or a class for an expanded clone.

CDR3 protein: CASSHPETGRDDGYTF
CDR3 DNA: TGTGCCAGCTCACACCCCGAGACAGGGCGAGATGATGGCTACACCTTC
V gene: TRBV18
J gene: TRBJ1-2
D gene: TRBD1
clone size: .

CDR3 protein: CASSQEGFYGYTF
CDR3 DNA: TGCGCCAGCAGCCAAGAGGGGTTCTATGGCTACACCTTC
V gene: TRBV4-1
J gene: TRBJ1-2
D gene: .
clone size: many

CDR3 protein: CASSQGLAFNIQYF
CDR3 DNA: TGTGCCAGCAGCCAAGGACTAGCGTTTAACATTCAGTACTTC
V gene: TRBV3-1/TRBV3-2
J gene: TRBJ2-4
D gene: TRBD2
clone size: .

CDR3 protein: CSVETGGTEAFF
CDR3 DNA: TGCAGCGTTGAAACGGGAGGCACTGAAGCTTTCTTT
V gene: TRBV29-1
J gene: TRBJ1-1
D gene: .
clone size: .

CDR3 protein: CASSRQTQETQYF
CDR3 DNA: TGTGCCAGCTCACGACAGACTCAAGAGACCCAGTACTTC
V gene: TRBV18
J gene: TRBJ2-5
D gene: .
clone size: .

CDR3 protein: CASSFGYEQYF
CDR3 DNA: TGTGCCAGCAGCTTTGGTTACGAGCAGTACTTC
V gene: TRBV5-6
J gene: TRBJ2-7
D gene: .
clone size: .

CDR3 protein: CASSPRQGNLYQETQYF
CDR3 DNA: TGTGCCAGCAGTCCCCGACAGGGGAATTTATACCAAGAGACCCAGTACTTC
V gene: TRBV28
J gene: TRBJ2-5
D gene: TRBD1
clone size: .

CDR3 protein: CASSLGGWRSYEQYF
CDR3 DNA: TGTGCCAGCAGCCTAGGGGGTTGGCGGTCCTACGAGCAGTACTTC
V gene: TRBV11-2
J gene: TRBJ2-7
D gene: .
clone size: .

CDR3 protein: CASSQGIWFTNTNYGYTF
CDR3 DNA: TGCGCCAGCAGCCAAGGAATCTGGTTCACCAATACTAACTATGGCTACACCTTC
V gene: TRBV4-1
J gene: TRBJ1-2
D gene: .
clone size: .

CDR3 protein: CASSRDRANTEAFF
CDR3 DNA: TGTGCCAGTAGTAGAGACAGGGCGAACACTGAAGCTTTCTTT
V gene: TRBV19
J gene: TRBJ1-1
D gene: TRBD1
clone size: .

CDR3 protein: CASSINYRSLEPQHF
CDR3 DNA: TGTGCCAGTAGTATAAACTACAGGTCGTTGGAGCCCCAGCATTTT
V gene: TRBV19
J gene: TRBJ1-5
D gene: .
clone size: once